This TCR beta chain is drawn from a study of identical twins. Study conclusions and caveats: In drawing conclusions, the study used cross-sectional statistical analysis and did not follow the same donors. Abundant beta clonotypes from cord blood had fewer insertions, unlike memory repertoires, which showed none. Models, which agreed with sharing between unrelated individuals, nonetheless underestimated the out-of-frame TCR alpha sharing seen in monozygotic twins.

This clonotype showed up just a few times. What it recognizes is unknown. Germline CDR1 and CDR2: DFQATT and SNEGSKA (reference sequence). The CDR3 sequence is 15 residues long. The V end lost 1 base, the J end lost 2 bases, and 14 bases lay between the germline ends. Using its own MiXCR run on the 5' RACE reads, TCRdb lists one record per CDR3 protein. The table shows approximately 590,000 distinct CDR3 sequences, with around 9.6% occurring only once. These data also featured in a second study, about yellow fever vaccine responses in identical twins.

This chain links TRBV20-1 with TRBJ1-1, with D maybe TRBD1 (6 bases). Sequenced sample: PBMCs. This clonotype originated in a woman aged 18-29 years in good health. The CDR3 is CSARVPGARNTEAFF. For the CDR3, the DNA is TGCAGTGCTAGAGTCCCGGGGGCAAGAAACACTGAAGCTTTCTTT.